This TCR beta chain was documented in a study of cytomegalovirus exposure and HLA in healthy donors. Vbeta (60) and Jbeta (13) primers were used in the PCR. Method: immunoSEQ multiplex PCR; TCRdb's copy keeps in-frame clones and lacks some. The sample holds about 130,000 clones; about two thirds are singletons and the top ten take 3% to 4.5%. Turning to this clone: Antigen unknown.

General study points: It was reportedly the case that the classifier diagnosed cytomegalovirus status with high specificity and sensitivity.

V gave up 5 bases and J gave up 6 bases; unmatched junction bases: 12. Germline-derived CDR1 and CDR2 are SEHNR and FQNEAQ (reference sequence). The CDR3 is 15 amino acids. The genes are TRBV7-9 and TRBJ2-5; 7 nucleotides agree with TRBD1. The sequenced sample was PBMCs. This sequence was found in a man aged 25 to 45 in good health and CMV-seronegative. The CDR3: CASSHAGTVSKTQYF. The CDR3 DNA reads as TGTGCCAGCAGCCACGCCGGGACAGTATCGAAGACCCAGTACTTC.